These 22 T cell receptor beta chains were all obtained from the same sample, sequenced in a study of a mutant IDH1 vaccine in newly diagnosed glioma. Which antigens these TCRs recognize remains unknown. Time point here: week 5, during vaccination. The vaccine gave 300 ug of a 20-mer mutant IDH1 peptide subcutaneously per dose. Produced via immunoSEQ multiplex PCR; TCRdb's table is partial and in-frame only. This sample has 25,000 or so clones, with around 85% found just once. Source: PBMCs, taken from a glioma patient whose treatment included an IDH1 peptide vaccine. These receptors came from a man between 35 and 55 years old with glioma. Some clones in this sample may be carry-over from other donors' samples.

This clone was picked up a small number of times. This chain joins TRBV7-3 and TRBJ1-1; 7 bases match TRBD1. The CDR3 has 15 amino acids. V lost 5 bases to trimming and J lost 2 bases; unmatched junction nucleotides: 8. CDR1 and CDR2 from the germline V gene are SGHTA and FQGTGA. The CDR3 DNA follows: TGTGCCAGCAGCCGATCAGGGACAGACAACACTGAAGCTTTCTTT. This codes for CASSRSGTDNTEAFF.

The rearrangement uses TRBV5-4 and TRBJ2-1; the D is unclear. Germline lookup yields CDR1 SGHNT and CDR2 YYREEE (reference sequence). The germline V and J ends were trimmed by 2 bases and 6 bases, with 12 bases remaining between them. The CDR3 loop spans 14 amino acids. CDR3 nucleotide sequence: TGTGCCAGCAGCTTAAGTGCATACCCCAATGAGCAGTTCTTC. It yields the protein CASSLSAYPNEQFF.

CDR3 residues: CASRTGTGNTIYF. The CDR3, as DNA: TGCGCCAGCAGGACAGGTACTGGAAACACCATATATTTT. The chain combines TRBV10-2 with TRBJ1-3; maybe TRBD1 (6 bases). Trimming removed 6 bases from V and 2 bases from J, with 8 bases in between. This CDR3 spans 13 amino acids. Per the germline V gene, CDR1 is WSHSY and CDR2 is SAAADI.

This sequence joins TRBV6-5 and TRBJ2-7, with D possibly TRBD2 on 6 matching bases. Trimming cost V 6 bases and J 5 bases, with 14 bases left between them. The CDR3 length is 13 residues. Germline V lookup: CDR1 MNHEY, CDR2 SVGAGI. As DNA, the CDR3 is TGTGCCAGCAGAAGGACGGGAGAGGACGAGCAGTACTTC. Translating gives CASRRTGEDEQYF.

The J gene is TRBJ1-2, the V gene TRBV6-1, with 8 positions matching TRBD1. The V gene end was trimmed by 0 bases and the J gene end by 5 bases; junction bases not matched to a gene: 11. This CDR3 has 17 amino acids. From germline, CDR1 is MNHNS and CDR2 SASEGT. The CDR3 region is CASSEAMGRGRDYGYTF. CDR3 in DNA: TGTGCCAGCAGTGAAGCCATGGGCAGGGGGCGCGATTATGGCTACACCTTC.

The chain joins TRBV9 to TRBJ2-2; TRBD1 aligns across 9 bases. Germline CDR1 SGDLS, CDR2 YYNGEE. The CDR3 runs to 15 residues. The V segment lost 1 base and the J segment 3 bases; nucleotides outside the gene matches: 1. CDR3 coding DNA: TGTGCCAGCAGCGTAAGGGACAGGGACACCGGGGAGCTGTTTTTT. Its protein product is CASSVRDRDTGELFF. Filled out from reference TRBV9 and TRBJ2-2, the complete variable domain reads DSGVTQTPKHLITATGQRVTLRCSPRSGDLSVYWYQQSLDQGLQFLIQYYNGEERAKGNILERFSAQQFPDLHSELNLSSLELGDSALYFCASSVRDRDTGELFFGEGSRLTVL.

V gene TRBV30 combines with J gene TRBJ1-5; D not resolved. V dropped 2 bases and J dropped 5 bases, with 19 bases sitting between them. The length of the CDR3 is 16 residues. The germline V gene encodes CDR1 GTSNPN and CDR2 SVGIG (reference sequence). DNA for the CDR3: TGTGCCTGGAGTCCCCCCGGGATCCCGGGCCATCAGCCCCAGCATTTT. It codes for CAWSPPGIPGHQPQHF.

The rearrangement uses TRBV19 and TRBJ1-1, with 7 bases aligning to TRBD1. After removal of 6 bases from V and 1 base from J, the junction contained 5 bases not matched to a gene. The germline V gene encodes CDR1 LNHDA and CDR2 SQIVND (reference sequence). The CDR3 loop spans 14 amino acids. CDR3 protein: CASSSGTANTEAFF. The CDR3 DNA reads TGTGCCAGTAGCTCCGGGACAGCGAACACTGAAGCTTTCTTT.

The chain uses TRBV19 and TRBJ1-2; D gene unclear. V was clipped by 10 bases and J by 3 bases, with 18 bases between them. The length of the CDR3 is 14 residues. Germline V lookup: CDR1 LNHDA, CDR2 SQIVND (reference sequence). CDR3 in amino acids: CATSRESEYYGYTF. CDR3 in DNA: TGTGCCACCTCCCGGGAGAGTGAATACTATGGCTACACCTTC. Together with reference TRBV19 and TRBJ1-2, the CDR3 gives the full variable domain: DGGITQSPKYLFRKEGQNVTLSCEQNLNHDAMYWYRQDPGQGLRLIYYSQIVNDFQKGDIAEGYSVSREKKESFPLTVTSAQKNPTAFYLCATSRESEYYGYTFGSGTRLTVV.

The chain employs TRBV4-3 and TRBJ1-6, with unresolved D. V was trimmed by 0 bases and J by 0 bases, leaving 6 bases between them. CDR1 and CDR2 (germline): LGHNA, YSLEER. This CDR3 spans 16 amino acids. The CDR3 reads CASSQDLSSYNSPLHF. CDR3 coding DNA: TGCGCCAGCAGCCAAGATCTGAGCTCCTATAATTCACCCCTCCACTTT.

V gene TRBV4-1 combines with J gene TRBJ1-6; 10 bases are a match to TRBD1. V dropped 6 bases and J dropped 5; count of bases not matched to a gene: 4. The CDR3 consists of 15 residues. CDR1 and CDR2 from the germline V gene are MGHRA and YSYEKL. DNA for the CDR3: TGCGCCAGCAGATGGGACAGGGGAAATAATTCACCCCTCCACTTT. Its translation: CASRWDRGNNSPLHF.

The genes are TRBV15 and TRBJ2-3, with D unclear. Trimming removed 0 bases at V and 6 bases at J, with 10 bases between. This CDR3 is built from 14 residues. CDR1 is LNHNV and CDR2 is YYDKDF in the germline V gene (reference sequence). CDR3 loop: CATSRDPTADTQYF. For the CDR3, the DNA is TGTGCCACCAGCAGAGATCCAACGGCGGATACGCAGTATTTT.

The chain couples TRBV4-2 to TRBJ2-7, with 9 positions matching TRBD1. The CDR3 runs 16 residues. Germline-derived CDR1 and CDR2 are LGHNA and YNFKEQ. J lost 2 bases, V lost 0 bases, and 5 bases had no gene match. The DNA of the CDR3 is TGTGCCAGCAGCCAAGACGGGAGGACAGGGGCCTACGAGCAGTACTTC. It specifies CASSQDGRTGAYEQYF.

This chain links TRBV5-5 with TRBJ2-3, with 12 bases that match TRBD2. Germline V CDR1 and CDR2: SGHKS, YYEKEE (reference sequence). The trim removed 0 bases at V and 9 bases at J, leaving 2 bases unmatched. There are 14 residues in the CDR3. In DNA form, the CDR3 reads TGTGCCAGCAGCTTGGTTACTAGCGGGGGGACGCAGTATTTT. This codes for CASSLVTSGGTQYF.

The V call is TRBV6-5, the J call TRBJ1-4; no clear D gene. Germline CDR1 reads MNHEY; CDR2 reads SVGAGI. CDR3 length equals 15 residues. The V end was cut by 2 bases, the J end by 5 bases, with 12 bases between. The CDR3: CASSYVRAPNEKLFF. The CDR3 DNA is TGTGCCAGCAGTTACGTGCGAGCCCCGAATGAAAAACTGTTTTTT.

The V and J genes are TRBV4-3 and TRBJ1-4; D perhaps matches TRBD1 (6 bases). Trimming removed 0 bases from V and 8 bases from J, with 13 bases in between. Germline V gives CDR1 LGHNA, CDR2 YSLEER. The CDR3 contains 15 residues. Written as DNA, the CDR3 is TGCGCCAGCAGCCAAGATACAGGGATGACGGAAAAACTGTTTTTT. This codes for CASSQDTGMTEKLFF.

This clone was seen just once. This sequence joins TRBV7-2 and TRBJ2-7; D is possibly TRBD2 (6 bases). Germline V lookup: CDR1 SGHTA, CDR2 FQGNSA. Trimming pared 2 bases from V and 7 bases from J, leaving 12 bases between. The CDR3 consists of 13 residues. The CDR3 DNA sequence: TGTGCCAGCAGCTTAAATCAAGCGGGTGAGCAGTACTTC. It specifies CASSLNQAGEQYF.

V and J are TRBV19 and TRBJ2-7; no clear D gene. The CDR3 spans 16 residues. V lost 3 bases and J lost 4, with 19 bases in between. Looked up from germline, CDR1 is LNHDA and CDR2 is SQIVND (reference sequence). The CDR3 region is CASSMRSGRPLYEQYF. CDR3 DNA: TGTGCCAGTAGTATGAGGTCTGGCAGGCCTCTTTACGAGCAGTACTTC.

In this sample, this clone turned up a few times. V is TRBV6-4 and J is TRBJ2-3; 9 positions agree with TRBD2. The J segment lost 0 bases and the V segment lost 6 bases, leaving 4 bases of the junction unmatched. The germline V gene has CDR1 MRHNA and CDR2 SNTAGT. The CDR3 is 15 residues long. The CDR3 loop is CASSRSGGSTDTQYF. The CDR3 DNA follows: TGTGCCAGCAGCCGAAGCGGGGGGAGCACAGATACGCAGTATTTT.

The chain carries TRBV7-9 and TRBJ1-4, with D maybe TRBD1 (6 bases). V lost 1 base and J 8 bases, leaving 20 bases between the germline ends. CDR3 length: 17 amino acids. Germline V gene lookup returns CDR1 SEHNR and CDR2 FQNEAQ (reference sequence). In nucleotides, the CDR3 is TGTGCCAGCAGCTTAGAGAGGGAAAACCGGGACAACGAAAAACTGTTTTTT. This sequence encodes CASSLERENRDNEKLFF.

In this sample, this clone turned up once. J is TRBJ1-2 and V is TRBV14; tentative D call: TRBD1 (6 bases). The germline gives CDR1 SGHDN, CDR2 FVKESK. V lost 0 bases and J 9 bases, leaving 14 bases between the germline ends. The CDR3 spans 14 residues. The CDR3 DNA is TGTGCCAGCAGCCAAGAGACAGGACCTTGGCGCTACACCTTC. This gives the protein CASSQETGPWRYTF.

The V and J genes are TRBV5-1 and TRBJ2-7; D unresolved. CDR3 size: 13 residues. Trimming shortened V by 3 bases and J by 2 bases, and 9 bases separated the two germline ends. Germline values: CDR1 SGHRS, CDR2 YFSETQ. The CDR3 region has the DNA TGCGCCAGCAGCTATACGGCAACCTACGAGCAGTACTTC. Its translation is CASSYTATYEQYF.